Below, 18 T cell receptor beta chains from the same sample are listed, as sequenced in a study of blood T cells in healthy people across ages. Primers used in a second PCR of about 6 to 11 cycles were a sample-barcoded 5' primer and a J-beta primer mix. Using its own MiXCR run on the 5' RACE reads, TCRdb lists one record per CDR3 protein. Among about 780,000 distinct CDR3 sequences listed, about 45% were seen once. The sample taken for sequencing was blood. These receptors were collected from a man older than 75 in good health.

This clonotype was seen a handful of times. In DNA form, the CDR3 reads TGCAGTGCTTCGGGGACTAACGTCAGGCAGCCCCAGCATTTT. Translated: CSASGTNVRQPQHF. V gene TRBV20-1 combines with J gene TRBJ1-5, with a weak D call TRBD1 (5 bases). V was clipped by 5 bases and J by 7 bases, with 18 bases between them. The CDR3 has 14 residues. Germline values: CDR1 DFQATT, CDR2 SNEGSKA (reference sequence).

In this sample, this clonotype turned up many times. V usage is TRBV7-2 and J usage is TRBJ2-1; D is perhaps TRBD2 (6 bases). From germline, CDR1 is SGHTA and CDR2 FQGNSA. CDR3 length: 13 residues. Trimming removed 6 bases from V and 6 bases from J, with 12 bases in between. CDR3 sequence: CASRRGTANEQFF. CDR3 coding DNA: TGTGCCAGCAGGCGCGGGACCGCCAATGAGCAGTTCTTC.

This clonotype was counted a few times. The chain employs TRBV20-1 and TRBJ2-1; 7 nucleotides align to TRBD2. CDR3 length: 15 residues. CDR1 and CDR2 (germline): DFQATT, SNEGSKA (reference sequence). V lost 6 bases and J lost 0; bases outside the gene matches: 8. DNA for the CDR3: TGCAGTGCCCTAGCGGTCGTCAGCTCCTACAATGAGCAGTTCTTC. Translation gives CSALAVVSSYNEQFF.

V gene TRBV6-5 combines with J gene TRBJ2-7; D unclear. Trimming took off 5 bases at V and 6 bases at J, with 11 bases between the two ends. The CDR3 length is 12 residues. Germline assignment: CDR1 MNHEY and CDR2 SVGAGI. This CDR3 reads CASSPSSREQYF. The CDR3 coding sequence is TGTGCCAGCAGTCCGTCCTCTCGCGAGCAGTACTTC.

This chain joins TRBV10-3 and TRBJ2-3; 10 bases map to TRBD1. There are 15 residues in the CDR3. Trimming cost V 4 bases and J 3 bases; bases outside gene matches: 4. The germline CDR1 and CDR2 sequences are ENHRY and SYGVKD. CDR3 DNA sequence: TGTGCCATCAGTGTAAGGACAGGGGGAACAGATACGCAGTATTTT. Encoded protein: CAISVRTGGTDTQYF.

This clonotype has a count of ten or more. The chain recombines TRBV5-1 with TRBJ2-7, with 9 bases identical to TRBD2. Germline CDR1 is SGHRS and CDR2 is YFSETQ. V lost 0 bases and J lost 6; bases outside the gene matches: 7. The CDR3 has 15 amino acids. The CDR3 DNA follows: TGCGCCAGCAGCTTGGCCGCGGGAGGGATCGGCGAGCAGTACTTC. Protein sequence: CASSLAAGGIGEQYF.

The rearrangement uses TRBV11-3 and TRBJ2-2; 10 positions agree with TRBD1. CDR3 length: 16 amino acids. CDR1 SGHNT and CDR2 YENEEA come from the germline V gene. V lost 1 base to trimming and J lost 4 bases; unmatched junction nucleotides: 3. CDR3 DNA sequence: TGTGCCAGCAGCTTAGTTTGGACAGGGGGCACCGGGGAGCTGTTTTTT. This gives the protein CASSLVWTGGTGELFF.

This chain links TRBV27 with TRBJ1-2; D unresolved. CDR1 MNHEY and CDR2 SMNVEV come from the germline V gene (reference sequence). Trimming removed 2 bases at V and 4 bases at J, with 11 bases between. CDR3 length: 14 amino acids. The CDR3 reads CASSLNRQSYGYTF. The CDR3 DNA reads TGTGCCAGCAGTTTAAATCGTCAGAGCTATGGCTACACCTTC.

This clonotype was observed at least ten times. This chain links TRBV29-1 with TRBJ2-5; D is perhaps TRBD1 or TRBD2 (6 bases each). This CDR3 spans 15 amino acids. Germline V gives CDR1 SQVTM, CDR2 ANQGSEA. V was clipped by 5 bases and J by 4 bases, with 20 bases between them. The CDR3 DNA reads as TGCAGCGTTCTAAGGGGAACAGGGACTCCAGAGACCCAGTACTTC. It specifies CSVLRGTGTPETQYF.

As for this clonotype: With a much larger clone just one base away, this may be a read error. The chain combines TRBV7-2 with TRBJ2-7; a possible D gene is TRBD2 (6 bases). Trimming took off 4 bases at V and 10 bases at J, with 20 bases between the two ends. Per germline, CDR1 SGHTA and CDR2 FQGNSA. The CDR3 runs to 14 residues. The CDR3 loop reads CASSSKEGRQIQYF. The DNA for the CDR3 is TGTGCCAGCAGCTCCAAGGAGGGTCGGCAGATCCAGTACTTC.

This clonotype was seen a handful of times. J is TRBJ2-1 and V is TRBV7-2, with 11 nucleotides matching TRBD2. The length of the CDR3 is 17 residues. Losses at the gene ends were 2 bases for V and 4 bases for J; bases not matched to a gene: 7. Per germline, CDR1 SGHTA and CDR2 FQGNSA. The CDR3 region is CASSLNGGTSGYNEQFF. In DNA, the CDR3 is TGTGCCAGCAGCTTAAACGGCGGGACTAGCGGATACAATGAGCAGTTCTTC.

The V call is TRBV18, the J call TRBJ1-5; a weak D match, TRBD1 (6 bases). This CDR3 has 15 amino acids. Germline V gene data show CDR1 as KGHSH and CDR2 as LQKENI. Trimming cost V 4 bases and J 4 bases, with 14 bases left between them. The CDR3 region is CASSRNSGENQPQHF. The DNA of the CDR3 is TGTGCCAGCTCACGGAACTCAGGGGAAAATCAGCCCCAGCATTTT.

The rearrangement joins TRBV6-5 to TRBJ2-1; D is unresolved. CDR3 length equals 14 residues. The germline V gene has CDR1 MNHEY and CDR2 SVGAGI. V was pared by 0 bases and J by 7 bases, with 10 bases between. In DNA, the CDR3 is TGTGCCAGCAGTTACTCTGGGCCCGTGAATGAGCAGTTCTTC. Its translation: CASSYSGPVNEQFF.

V gene TRBV7-2 combines with J gene TRBJ2-4; TRBD2 might be the D (5 bases). The J call may be mistaken, given a closer DNA end match to TRBJ2-7. Germline-derived CDR1 and CDR2 are SGHTA and FQGNSA. This CDR3 has 15 amino acids. The CDR3: CASSLSNVLGSEQYF. CDR3 in DNA: TGTGCCAGCAGCCTCAGTAATGTATTGGGGAGCGAGCAGTACTTC.

Comments on this clonotype: A much larger clone lies one base from this, so it may be a read error. J is TRBJ1-6 and V is TRBV20-1; no clear D. Germline V gene lookup returns CDR1 DFQATT and CDR2 SNEGSKA (reference sequence). This CDR3 contains 15 residues. Between the trimmed V and J ends, which lost 4 bases and 4 bases, there was a span of 14 bases. CDR3 in amino acids: CSAILAGAYNSPLHF. In DNA, the CDR3 is TGCAGTGCTATCCTAGCGGGAGCGTATAATTCACCCCTCCACTTT.

V is TRBV5-1 and J is TRBJ2-3, with D perhaps given as TRBD1 or TRBD2 (5 bases each). Germline lookup yields CDR1 SGHRS and CDR2 YFSETQ. Trimming cost V 4 bases and J 1 base, with 19 bases left between them. The CDR3 contains 17 residues. The CDR3 loop is CASSPVVRGAGTDTQYF. The CDR3 DNA sequence: TGCGCCAGCAGCCCGGTGGTGAGGGGCGCCGGCACAGATACGCAGTATTTT.

The chain has TRBV12-3 or TRBV12-4 and TRBJ1-6, with 9 bases aligning to TRBD1. CDR3 length: 15 residues. V dropped 7 bases and J dropped 14; count of bases not matched to a gene: 15. CDR3 residues: CASTLDRGQMGALHF. In DNA form, the CDR3 reads TGTGCCAGCACATTGGACAGGGGCCAGATGGGGGCCCTCCACTTT.

This rearrangement joins TRBV4-3 to TRBJ2-5; the D is unclear. This CDR3 contains 18 residues. The germline CDR1 and CDR2 sequences are LGHNA and YSLEER. Trimming removed 0 bases at V and 2 bases at J, with 19 bases between. DNA of the CDR3: TGCGCCAGCAGCCAAGAGGTGGCTTTGTCTGGTGAGCAAGAGACCCAGTACTTC. This encodes CASSQEVALSGEQETQYF.